Listed here are 28 T cell receptor beta chains from one sample, sequenced in a study of CXCR3-negative and CXCR3-positive naive CD8 T cells. Notes on the study in general: Relative to CXCR3-negative naive cells, CXCR3-positive naive cells had more hydrophobic TRB CDR3s.

These receptors are not linked to any known antigen. Researchers prepared the TRB cDNA libraries using 5' RACE with UMI labels. TCRdb reprocessed the 5' RACE reads, with one entry per CDR3 protein and no DNA. This sample's table has 50,000 to 65,000 distinct CDR3 sequences. The sequenced material came from naive CXCR3+ CD8+ T cells from blood. Specified subset: CD45RO-CCR7+CD27+CD95- naive CD8+ T cells expressing CXCR3 (TNR3+). The receptor set was obtained from a human donor in good health. Some clones in this sample may be carry-over from other donors' samples.

CDR3 in amino acids: CASSLGLLSGGPKMNTGELFF. This chain links TRBV7-7 with TRBJ2-2; without DNA, the TCRdb call of TRBD2 cannot be checked. The germline V gene encodes CDR1 SSHAT and CDR2 FNYEAQ (reference sequence). The CDR3 loop spans 21 amino acids. Variable domain in full (rest from reference TRBV7-7 and TRBJ2-2): GAGVSQSPRYKVTKRGQDVTLRCDPISSHATLYWYQQALGQGPEFLTYFNYEAQPDKSGLPSDRFSAERPEGSISTLTIQRTEQRDSAMYRCASSLGLLSGGPKMNTGELFFGEGSRLTVL.

This chain links TRBV27 with TRBJ1-6; absent DNA, TCRdb's TRBD1 call cannot be checked. The CDR3 contains 13 residues. CDR1 and CDR2 from the germline V gene are MNHEY and SMNVEV (reference sequence). The CDR3 here is CASSGRGSSPLHF.

The chain has TRBV7-9 and TRBJ1-1; TCRdb returns TRBD1, unconfirmable since there is no DNA. The CDR3 runs to 13 residues. The V gene's germline CDR1 is SEHNR and CDR2 FQNEAQ (reference sequence). CDR3 protein: CASSLVVGGEAFF.

CDR3 sequence: CASCWGVNTGELFF. V gene TRBV11-2 combines with J gene TRBJ2-2; TCRdb outputs TRBD2, but without DNA this stays unchecked. The length of the CDR3 is 14 residues. Germline CDR1 is SGHAT and CDR2 is FQNNGV.

The chain joins TRBV7-9 to TRBJ2-5; TCRdb proposes TRBD1, but this gene call is untestable without DNA. CDR1 and CDR2 (germline): SEHNR, FQNEAQ (reference sequence). The CDR3 loop spans 14 amino acids. The CDR3: CASSSLGGGETQYF.

CDR3 loop: CASSDYVYNEQFF. The chain couples TRBV6-4 to TRBJ2-1. CDR1 and CDR2 (germline): MRHNA, SNTAGT. The CDR3 length is 13 residues.

This sequence joins TRBV29-1 and TRBJ2-3. The length of the CDR3 is 13 residues. The germline CDR1 and CDR2 sequences are SQVTM and ANQGSEA. CDR3: CSVWVIGTDTQYF.

The V gene is TRBV15, the J gene TRBJ1-5; TCRdb returns TRBD1, unconfirmable since there is no DNA. Germline V gene data show CDR1 as LNHNV and CDR2 as YYDKDF (reference sequence). There are 15 residues in the CDR3. Here the CDR3 reads CATSTDRGSNQPQHF.

This chain links TRBV18 with TRBJ2-3; TCRdb outputs TRBD2, but without DNA this stays unchecked. CDR1 is KGHSH, CDR2 LQKENI, per germline. This CDR3 region has 16 residues. The CDR3: CASSPVAGGSTDTQYF.

CDR3 region: CASSQVGTDTQYF. This chain joins TRBV7-2 and TRBJ2-3. The CDR3 covers 13 residues. Germline V CDR1 and CDR2: SGHTA, FQGNSA.

This sequence joins TRBV4-2 and TRBJ1-1; as DNA is missing, the TRBD1 call by TCRdb cannot be tested. Germline V gives CDR1 LGHNA, CDR2 YNFKEQ. CDR3 size: 14 residues. CDR3 loop: CASSQEGSGSEAFF.

V gene TRBV7-8 combines with J gene TRBJ2-1; lacking DNA, the TRBD1 call made by TCRdb goes unchecked. The CDR3 consists of 12 residues. CDR1 is SGHVS, CDR2 FQNEAQ, per germline. The CDR3 reads CASSLDWASEFF.

J is TRBJ2-1 and V is TRBV4-3; TCRdb proposes TRBD1, but this gene call is untestable without DNA. This CDR3 spans 16 amino acids. CDR1 and CDR2 (germline): LGHNA, YSLEER. CDR3 in amino acids: CASSQVDGGLYNEQFF.

The chain is built from TRBV28 and TRBJ2-3. In germline, CDR1 is MDHEN, CDR2 SYDVKM. The CDR3 loop spans 13 amino acids. The CDR3 sequence is CATRNRGTDTQYF.

The chain joins TRBV28 to TRBJ1-5. Germline CDR1 MDHEN, CDR2 SYDVKM. This CDR3 is 18 amino acids long. CDR3 in amino acids: CASSFSWGQGGTLKPQHF.

The chain combines TRBV5-6 with TRBJ2-5. Germline CDR1 reads SGHDT; CDR2 reads YYEEEE. The CDR3 is 13 amino acids. CDR3 loop: CASSWSSEETQYF.

CDR3 protein: CAGAGVGNTEAFF. The chain links TRBV7-9 to TRBJ1-1; without DNA, the TCRdb call of TRBD1 cannot be checked. The V gene's germline CDR1 is SEHNR and CDR2 FQNEAQ (reference sequence). The CDR3 contains 13 residues.

The chain has TRBV7-2 and TRBJ2-5; TCRdb proposes TRBD2, but this gene call is untestable without DNA. Germline V lookup: CDR1 SGHTA, CDR2 FQGNSA. This CDR3 contains 15 residues. The CDR3: CASSESGGGQETQYF.

The chain joins TRBV6-5 to TRBJ1-2. The CDR3 loop spans 15 amino acids. Germline CDR1 and CDR2: MNHEY and SVGAGI. The CDR3 loop is CASSYSIGTNYGYTF.

The V gene is TRBV29-1, the J gene TRBJ2-7; absent DNA, TCRdb's TRBD1 call cannot be checked. CDR1 and CDR2 from the germline V gene are SQVTM and ANQGSEA. This CDR3 region has 12 residues. The CDR3 is CSAGTVSYEQYF.

This rearrangement joins TRBV4-1 to TRBJ1-1; absent DNA, TCRdb's TRBD1 call cannot be checked. This CDR3 is 15 amino acids long. The germline V gene encodes CDR1 MGHRA and CDR2 YSYEKL. Here the CDR3 reads CASSQTFGGGTEAFF.

The CDR3 reads CASSFRLYTQYF. The chain has TRBV7-2 and TRBJ2-3. Germline V CDR1 and CDR2: SGHTA, FQGNSA. The CDR3 loop spans 12 amino acids.

V usage is TRBV6-2 or TRBV6-3 and J usage is TRBJ1-1. The CDR3 sequence is 14 residues long. The germline CDR1 and CDR2 sequences are MNHEY and SVGEGT. CDR3: CASSYELMNTEAFF.

The chain employs TRBV5-1 and TRBJ2-7. The CDR3 is 12 amino acids. Germline V lookup: CDR1 SGHRS, CDR2 YFSETQ. Here the CDR3 reads CASSLAGDEQYF.

This rearrangement joins TRBV7-8 to TRBJ2-2; TCRdb's D call of TRBD1 is untestable without DNA. CDR1 is SGHVS and CDR2 is FQNEAQ in the germline V gene. The CDR3 is 18 amino acids. CDR3 amino acids: CASSLARGGGPNTGELFF.

The chain recombines TRBV29-1 with TRBJ1-2; TCRdb's D gene call, TRBD1, goes unchecked for lack of DNA. This CDR3 contains 11 residues. CDR1 SQVTM and CDR2 ANQGSEA come from the germline V gene. CDR3 in amino acids: CSVEALHGYTF.

CDR3: CASSFLSAGAPSYEQYF. The gene calls are TRBV28 and TRBJ2-7; the D call of TRBD1 rests on TCRdb alone, since no DNA is present to check it. Germline assignment: CDR1 MDHEN and CDR2 SYDVKM. CDR3 size: 17 residues.

The chain recombines TRBV2 with TRBJ2-7. The CDR3 has 15 residues. The V gene's germline CDR1 is SNHLY and CDR2 FYNNEI. CDR3 in amino acids: CASSPLVGSPYEQYF. The whole variable domain, filled in from reference TRBV2 and TRBJ2-7, reads EPEVTQTPSHQVTQMGQEVILRCVPISNHLYFYWYRQILGQKVEFLVSFYNNEISEKSEIFDDQFSVERPDGSNFTLKIRSTKLEDSAMYFCASSPLVGSPYEQYFGPGTRLTVT.